Listed below are T cell receptor beta chains from one sample, sequenced in a study of blood T cell repertoires in COVID-19. Here immunoSEQ multiplex PCR was the method, and the copy in TCRdb shows in-frame clones only, minus some. The sample records a few hundred thousand clones, about 90% being singletons. The sequenced sample was peripheral blood. The receptors stem from a man aged 35-49 years with acute or convalescent COVID-19. CDR3s include the opening cysteine and the closing phenylalanine or tryptophan. A D gene is named only where the DNA matches it firmly. The size field is filled for only some rows; it gives once, few, many or a size class.

CDR3 DNA | CDR3 protein | J gene | D gene | V gene | clone size
TGTGCCAGCAGCCAAGCGGTCGGTGGTGAAAAACTGTTTTTT | CASSQAVGGEKLFF | TRBJ1-4 | - | TRBV4-2 | -
TGTGCCAGCAGTTTGGGAGGCGGAACTGAAGCTTTCTTT | CASSLGGGTEAFF | TRBJ1-1 | - | TRBV12-3/TRBV12-4 | -
TGTGCCAGCAGCGGGGGGAGGGGATTCACTGAAGCTTTCTTT | CASSGGRGFTEAFF | TRBJ1-1 | - | TRBV7-2 | -
TGTGCCATCAGTGGTCAAGGCGGGAGGGGGGCCTACGAGCAGTACTTC | CAISGQGGRGAYEQYF | TRBJ2-7 | TRBD2 | TRBV10-3 | once
TGTGCCAGTAGTCTCAGGGGGACAACCTACGAGCAGTACTTC | CASSLRGTTYEQYF | TRBJ2-7 | TRBD1 | TRBV19 | -
TGCGCCAGCAGCTTGGGGACAGCTACCTACGAGCAGTACTTC | CASSLGTATYEQYF | TRBJ2-7 | - | TRBV5-1 | -
TGCAGCGTTGGCGATTTGCAAGAGACCCAGTACTTC | CSVGDLQETQYF | TRBJ2-5 | - | TRBV29-1 | -
TGTGCCAGCAGCTTTGCGGGAGGGTCCTACAATGAGCAGTTCTTC | CASSFAGGSYNEQFF | TRBJ2-1 | TRBD2 | TRBV7-9 | -
TGTGCCAGTAGTAAGGGGGAGGGCCCTTATGGCTACACCTTC | CASSKGEGPYGYTF | TRBJ1-2 | - | TRBV19 | -
TGTGCCAGCAGTACCACAGGGTCTGTAGAAAAACTGTTTTTT | CASSTTGSVEKLFF | TRBJ1-4 | - | TRBV6-6 | -
TGTGCCAGCAGCCAAGATTCGAGGGGGGGTCAGCCCCAGCATTTT | CASSQDSRGGQPQHF | TRBJ1-5 | - | TRBV3-1/TRBV3-2 | -
TGTGCCAGCAGCCCAGCCCAGGGGGTAGTTAATTCACCCCTCCACTTT | CASSPAQGVVNSPLHF | TRBJ1-6 | TRBD1 | TRBV5-5 | -
TGTGCCAGCAGTGCGACAGGGGGCAGTTACAATGAGCAGTTCTTC | CASSATGGSYNEQFF | TRBJ2-1 | TRBD1 | TRBV2 | -
TGTGCCTGGAACACCGGGGGATGGGGTGAAAAACTGTTTTTT | CAWNTGGWGEKLFF | TRBJ1-4 | - | TRBV30 | -
TGCAGCGTTGCAGGCCGTGCCTCAACCTACGAGCAGTACTTC | CSVAGRASTYEQYF | TRBJ2-7 | - | TRBV29-1 | once
TGTGCCAGTAGTACCGGGGGGGACCAGTACTTC | CASSTGGDQYF | TRBJ2-5 | TRBD2 | TRBV19 | -
TGTGCCAGCAGCTTAACCGGACAGGGGAGGTACACTGAAGCTTTCTTT | CASSLTGQGRYTEAFF | TRBJ1-1 | TRBD1 | TRBV7-3 | -
TGTGCCAGCAGTCGTGACAGCAGCTCTGGAAACACCATATATTTT | CASSRDSSSGNTIYF | TRBJ1-3 | - | TRBV5-4 | -
TGTGCCAGCAAGCCGTCTAACTATGGCTACACCTTC | CASKPSNYGYTF | TRBJ1-2 | - | TRBV6-6 | -
TGTGCCAGCTACAGGGATACCAATCAGCCCCAGCATTTT | CASYRDTNQPQHF | TRBJ1-5 | - | TRBV2 | -
TGTGCCAGCAGTTACTCCGCCGTTCGGGGCGAGCAGTACTTC | CASSYSAVRGEQYF | TRBJ2-7 | - | TRBV6-2/TRBV6-3 | -
TGTGCCAGCAGCCAAGAGCCCGGACAGGGGGTCCATGAGCAGTTCTTC | CASSQEPGQGVHEQFF | TRBJ2-1 | TRBD1 | TRBV3-1/TRBV3-2 | -
TGCGCCAGCAGCCAAGACGGGTTGGGGAGTGAAAAACTGTTTTTT | CASSQDGLGSEKLFF | TRBJ1-4 | - | TRBV4-1 | -
TGTGCCTGGAACATCGGGGGGTCTGGAAACACCATATATTTT | CAWNIGGSGNTIYF | TRBJ1-3 | - | TRBV30 | -
TGCAGCGTTGAGGTTTTCGCGGGAGCGACGGCGAATGAGCAGTTCTTC | CSVEVFAGATANEQFF | TRBJ2-1 | TRBD2 | TRBV29-1 | once
TGTGCCAGCCGGACAGGGCAAAATTCACCCCTCCACTTT | CASRTGQNSPLHF | TRBJ1-6 | TRBD1 | TRBV7-9 | -
TGTGCCAGCAGAACCACTCCCCTGGGCGATGAGCAGTTCTTC | CASRTTPLGDEQFF | TRBJ2-1 | - | TRBV2 | many
TGTGCCAGAAGCCCAGAGCGTGAGCGGGTTAGAGAGACCCAGTACTTC | CARSPERERVRETQYF | TRBJ2-5 | - | TRBV7-5 | -
TGTGCCAGCAGCTTTGGACAGGGGGGTAACTATGGCTACACCTTC | CASSFGQGGNYGYTF | TRBJ1-2 | TRBD1 | TRBV7-9 | -
TGTGCCAGCAGTTCAGGTTATAATGAAAAACTGTTTTTT | CASSSGYNEKLFF | TRBJ1-4 | - | TRBV7-2 | -
TGTGCCAGCAGCCAACGGACAGGAGGAGACTATGGCTACACCTTC | CASSQRTGGDYGYTF | TRBJ1-2 | TRBD1 | TRBV4-2 | few
TGTGCCAGCAGTCCGTGGACAGGGCCATCGCCCCTCCACTTT | CASSPWTGPSPLHF | TRBJ1-6 | TRBD1 | TRBV28 | -
TGTGCCAGCAGCGATGGGGGGGGCGGTCCCTACGAGCAGTACTTC | CASSDGGGGPYEQYF | TRBJ2-7 | - | TRBV6-5 | -
TGTGCCAGCAGCAAAGACTTCGGGGGTAGGAAACAAATCCCAACCAAGCAGTACTTC | CASSKDFGGRKQIPTKQYF | TRBJ2-7 | - | TRBV21-1 | -
TGTGCCAGCAGTGAATCGGGACAGGGGCCGAATGGCTACACCTTC | CASSESGQGPNGYTF | TRBJ1-2 | TRBD1 | TRBV2 | -
TGTGCCAGCAGCTTGGGGACAGGGGCGCGGTGGTGGTACTTC | CASSLGTGARWWYF | TRBJ2-7 | TRBD1 | TRBV7-2 | once
TGTGCCAGCAGCTCGACAGGGGAATTATATGGCTACACCTTC | CASSSTGELYGYTF | TRBJ1-2 | TRBD1 | TRBV7-9 | -